Detailed here is one TCR beta chain. Original processing notes: ImmunoSEQ output lacked quality scores and full-length reads, limiting matched filtering. Sequencing used immunoSEQ multiplex PCR; TCRdb keeps in-frame clones, though not all of them. The V and J calls and clone size come from that table; D and trimming were worked out from the DNA. Seen here are roughly 500,000 clones, around 74% observed once, and the top ten hold over 10%. Germline V gene lookup returns CDR1 MNHEY and CDR2 SMNVEV (reference sequence). The ends were cut back, 0 bases at V and 3 bases at J, with 6 bases in the middle. This CDR3 contains 13 residues. The data were taken from a study of shared clonotypes between healthy human individuals.

Sequenced: PBMCs. The rearrangement joins TRBV27 to TRBJ2-7; D not resolved. The receptor was derived from a woman in her thirties or forties in good health. Some clones in this sample may be carry-over from other donors' samples. CDR3 in amino acids: CASSLSPFYEQYF. The DNA for the CDR3 is TGTGCCAGCAGTTTATCGCCCTTCTACGAGCAGTACTTC.